The 13 T cell receptor beta chains below all came from one sample that was sequenced in a study of T cells in localized non-small cell lung cancer. Clones were sequenced by immunoSEQ multiplex PCR, and TCRdb holds only the in-frame ones, with some missing. The repertoire holds tens of thousands of clones, with approximately 86% as singletons. Material: peripheral blood, obtained before any cancer treatment. All receptors derive from a man aged 35-69 years with stage I squamous cell lung carcinoma.

This clone has just a few counts. The rearrangement links TRBV30 to TRBJ1-5; 7 bases match TRBD1. This CDR3 region has 14 residues. From germline, CDR1 is GTSNPN and CDR2 SVGIG (reference sequence). Trimming cost V 3 bases and J 7 bases; bases outside gene matches: 9. CDR3 bases: TGTGCCTGGAGGTGGGGGACAGTGAACCAGCCCCAGCATTTT. Translating gives CAWRWGTVNQPQHF.

V is TRBV9 and J is TRBJ2-5, with D uncertain. Germline V gene data show CDR1 as SGDLS and CDR2 as YYNGEE. The germline V and J ends were trimmed by 4 bases and 4 bases, with 11 bases remaining between them. The CDR3 has 13 residues. This chain's CDR3 is CASSTRISETQYF. The CDR3 DNA sequence: TGTGCCAGCAGCACTCGAATATCAGAGACCCAGTACTTC.

The CDR3 reads CASSWGRGMNTEAFF. CDR3 in DNA: TGCGCCAGCAGCTGGGGACGGGGTATGAACACTGAAGCTTTCTTT. V gene TRBV5-1 combines with J gene TRBJ1-1; maybe TRBD1 (5 bases). Trimming shortened V by 3 bases and J by 0 bases, and 12 bases separated the two germline ends. Per germline, CDR1 SGHRS and CDR2 YFSETQ. CDR3 length: 15 residues.

The rearrangement uses TRBV5-1 and TRBJ2-1; 8 bases are a match to TRBD1. The CDR3 has 15 amino acids. With 2 bases clipped from V and 9 bases from J, the junction kept 10 bases outside the gene matches. From germline, CDR1 is SGHRS and CDR2 YFSETQ. CDR3 protein: CASSFLGQGSGEQFF. The DNA for the CDR3 is TGCGCCAGCAGCTTCCTTGGACAGGGATCGGGTGAGCAGTTCTTC.

This chain links TRBV28 with TRBJ1-2; D is unclear. The CDR3 is 10 amino acids. The V gene lost 6 bases and the J gene lost 11 bases, with 10 bases spanning the gap. CDR1 is MDHEN and CDR2 is SYDVKM in the germline V gene. The CDR3 coding sequence is TGTGCCAGCAGCCAGCTGATTTACACCTTC. This sequence encodes CASSQLIYTF.

In nucleotides, the CDR3 is TGTGCCTGGAGTTATGGGGGTACCGGGGAGCTGTTTTTT. As protein: CAWSYGGTGELFF. The chain links TRBV30 to TRBJ2-2; D possibly uses TRBD1 or TRBD2 (5 bases each). Germline CDR1 and CDR2: GTSNPN and SVGIG (reference sequence). Between the trimmed V and J ends, which lost 2 bases and 5 bases, there was a span of 9 bases. The CDR3 extends over 13 amino acids.

The rearrangement uses TRBV25-1 and TRBJ1-3; 8 positions agree with TRBD1. The length of the CDR3 is 16 residues. The trim removed 4 bases at V and 7 bases at J, leaving 12 bases unmatched. From germline, CDR1 is MGHDK and CDR2 SYGVNS. DNA for the CDR3: TGTGCCAGCAGTGTCTCCTGGACAGGGCTAAGTAACACCATATATTTT. Its protein product is CASSVSWTGLSNTIYF. The full variable domain, its missing parts supplied by reference TRBV25-1 and TRBJ1-3, is EADIYQTPRYLVIGTGKKITLECSQTMGHDKMYWYQQDPGMELHLIHYSYGVNSTEKGDLSSESTVSRIRTEHFPLTLESARPSHTSQYLCASSVSWTGLSNTIYFGEGSWLTVV.

The chain joins TRBV18 to TRBJ1-1; D remains ambiguous. Trimming pared 3 bases from V and 5 bases from J, leaving 10 bases between. This CDR3 has 13 residues. Looked up from germline, CDR1 is KGHSH and CDR2 is LQKENI. For the CDR3, the DNA is TGTGCCAGCTCACCTCGGGGAGATACTGAAGCTTTCTTT. Residues: CASSPRGDTEAFF.

The chain recombines TRBV7-3 with TRBJ2-7; D remains ambiguous. From germline, CDR1 is SGHTA and CDR2 FQGTGA. Trimming removed 6 bases at V and 3 bases at J, with 15 bases between. The CDR3 length is 14 residues. The CDR3 bases are TGTGCCAGCAGTCCTACAGCCTACGACTACGAGCAGTACTTC. It is translated as CASSPTAYDYEQYF. Full variable domain (missing parts from reference TRBV7-3 and TRBJ2-7): GAGVSQTPSNKVTEKGKYVELRCDPISGHTALYWYRQSLGQGPEFLIYFQGTGAADDSGLPNDRFFAVRPEGSVSTLKIQRTERGDSAVYLCASSPTAYDYEQYFGPGTRLTVT.

The V and J genes are TRBV27 and TRBJ1-1; D is possibly TRBD1 (6 bases). CDR1 MNHEY and CDR2 SMNVEV come from the germline V gene (reference sequence). With 2 bases removed from V and 1 base from J, the gap between germline ends came to 14 bases. CDR3 length equals 16 residues. CDR3 DNA: TGTGCCAGCAGTTTAAGCACAGGGTGGGGGAACACTGAAGCTTTCTTT. Amino acids: CASSLSTGWGNTEAFF.

The rearrangement joins TRBV5-1 to TRBJ2-7; a weak D match, TRBD1 (5 bases). This CDR3 has 14 residues. CDR1 SGHRS and CDR2 YFSETQ come from the germline V gene. V dropped 1 base and J dropped 2 bases, with 10 bases sitting between them. CDR3 protein: CASSLKTDTYEQYF. DNA of the CDR3: TGCGCCAGCAGCTTGAAGACAGATACCTACGAGCAGTACTTC.

Only a few counts were recorded for this clone. The rearrangement uses TRBV5-6 and TRBJ1-2, with D possibly matching TRBD1 (6 bases). The CDR3 is made up of 14 amino acids. V lost 4 bases and J lost 5, with 15 bases in between. CDR1 and CDR2 (germline): SGHDT, YYEEEE. DNA of the CDR3: TGTGCCAGCAGCCAGATCGGGGGGGCGTATGGCTACACCTTC. Its translation: CASSQIGGAYGYTF.

This chain links TRBV11-1 with TRBJ2-7; D tentatively reads TRBD1 or TRBD2 (5 bases each). CDR1 is SGHAT, CDR2 FQDESV, per germline (reference sequence). CDR3 length: 15 amino acids. The germline V and J ends were trimmed by 5 bases and 2 bases, with 16 bases remaining between them. The CDR3 DNA reads TGTGCCAGCAGCCATTCCGGGACGGTGACCTACGAGCAGTACTTC. It codes for CASSHSGTVTYEQYF. The complete variable domain, with remaining parts taken from reference TRBV11-1 and TRBJ2-7, reads EAEVAQSPRYKITEKSQAVAFWCDPISGHATLYWYRQILGQGPELLVQFQDESVVDDSQLPKDRFSAERLKGVDSTLKIQPAELGDSAMYLCASSHSGTVTYEQYFGPGTRLTVT.